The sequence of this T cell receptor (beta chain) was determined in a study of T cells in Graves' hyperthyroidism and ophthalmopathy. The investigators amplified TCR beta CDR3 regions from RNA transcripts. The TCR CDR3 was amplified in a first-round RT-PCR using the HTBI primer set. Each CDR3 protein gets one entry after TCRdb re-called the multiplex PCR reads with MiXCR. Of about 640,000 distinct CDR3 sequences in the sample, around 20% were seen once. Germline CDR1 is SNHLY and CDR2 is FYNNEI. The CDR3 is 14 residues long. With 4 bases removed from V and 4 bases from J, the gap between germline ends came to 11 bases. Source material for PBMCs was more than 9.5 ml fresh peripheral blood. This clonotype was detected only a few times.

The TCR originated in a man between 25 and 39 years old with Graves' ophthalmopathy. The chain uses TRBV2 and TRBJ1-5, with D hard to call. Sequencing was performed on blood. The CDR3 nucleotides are TGTGCCAGCAGTGGAGACGTAAGAAATCAGCCCCAGCATTTT. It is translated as CASSGDVRNQPQHF.